This T cell receptor (beta chain) was captured in a study of cytomegalovirus exposure and HLA in healthy donors. CDR3 length: 15 amino acids. CDR1 is SNHLY, CDR2 FYNNEI, per germline. V was trimmed by 5 bases and J by 4 bases, leaving 17 bases between them. The primer mix had 60 Vbeta and 13 Jbeta primers. The method was immunoSEQ multiplex PCR; TCRdb's version includes in-frame clones alone and lacks a portion of them. Among roughly 100,000 clones listed, roughly 82% were seen once. This sequence joins TRBV2 and TRBJ1-1; D ambiguous. The TCR was taken from a male donor in good health and CMV-seropositive. The sample comprised PBMCs. CDR3 sequence reads: CASSTTRGTGTEAFF. Here the CDR3 DNA reads TGTGCCAGCAGTACCACACGAGGTACGGGCACTGAAGCTTTCTTT.